This is a list of T cell receptor beta chains from one sample in a study of siplizumab effects on memory and regulatory T cells. Profiled with immunoSEQ multiplex PCR; TCRdb holds only in-frame clones, not every one. The sample shows tens of thousands of clones, 93% of them seen only once. The sequenced material came from CD8+ T cells sorted from blood. Every receptor here comes from a human donor in good health. The CDR3 runs from the conserved cysteine through the conserved F or W. Clone size is shown for a subset of rows, as once, few, many or a class of expanded clone.

- | TRBV13 | CASSPQGASGAPYNEQFF
- | TRBV2 | CASSPWAPSNEKLFF
- | TRBV5-5 | CASSHPDRLFGYTF
- | TRBV6-1 | CASSEAPWTAGPYNEQFF
- | TRBV7-9 | CASSDTGKRDTEAFF
- | TRBV5-6 | CASSWGSGRAGELFF
- | TRBV27 | CASSLKGYPYEQYF
- | TRBV4-3 | CASSQDWSGLAKNIQYF
- | TRBV9 | CASSVAGAETQYF
- | TRBV2 | CASSPGEMYEQYF
- | TRBV4-1 | CASSQTRGVNYGYTF
once | TRBV30 | CAGGLSYTGELFF
- | TRBV5-4 | CASSLWGYYEQYF
- | TRBV6-5 | CASSPTQAGVNEQFF
- | TRBV27 | CASRDRTFSGNTIYF
- | TRBV29-1 | CSVEGARSGNTIYF
- | TRBV4-3 | CASSQERANTGELFF
- | TRBV9 | CASSTGTGVLRNYGYTF
- | TRBV30 | CAWSGFSSGRGQRLETQYF
- | TRBV2 | CASSGGPFNQPQHF
- | TRBV7-8 | CASSFDGANIQYF
- | TRBV27 | CASSFDGPYEQYF
- | TRBV9 | CASSVDRGSTGELFF
once | TRBV4-1 | CASSPASGIYEQYF